The 3 T cell receptor beta chains presented below share a single source sample, sequenced in a study of response to subunit inactivated influenza vaccine. TCRdb re-derived calls from the RT-PCR reads in MiXCR, one entry per CDR3 protein. Here the sample spans about 570,000 distinct CDR3 sequences, approximately 10% being singletons. These sequences were also reported in another study, on T cells expressing NK-cell markers. That publication notes: The authors generated TCR beta cDNA through 5'RACE template switching with UMIs.

The sequenced sample was PBMCs from blood, obtained on the day of vaccination. All receptors derive from a man in his fifties or sixties who received an inactivated influenza vaccine.

This clonotype was counted only a few times. The CDR3 is CASSFTSGGRNEQFF. Written as DNA, the CDR3 is TGCGCCAGCAGCTTTACTAGCGGGGGGAGGAATGAGCAGTTCTTC. The chain links TRBV5-1 to TRBJ2-1; 12 bases are a match to TRBD2. Germline loops: CDR1 SGHRS, CDR2 YFSETQ. Germline trimming cut 2 bases from V and 7 bases from J; bases unmatched to any gene: 4. This CDR3 has 15 amino acids.

The genes are TRBV20-1 and TRBJ2-1, with 9 positions matching TRBD2. Trimming at V came to 3 bases and at J to 13 bases, leaving 19 bases not matched to a gene. Germline V gives CDR1 DFQATT, CDR2 SNEGSKA (reference sequence). CDR3 length equals 16 residues. CDR3 in amino acids: CSASPPSGNNAERQFF. In DNA form, the CDR3 reads TGCAGTGCTAGCCCCCCTAGCGGGAATAACGCCGAAAGACAGTTCTTC.

V and J are TRBV5-1 and TRBJ2-3; TRBD1 is a possible D gene (6 bases). CDR3 size: 15 residues. The germline CDR1 and CDR2 sequences are SGHRS and YFSETQ. Trimming cost V 1 base and J 2 bases, with 11 bases left between them. The CDR3 coding sequence is TGCGCCAGCAGCTTGTGGGACAAAGACACAGATACGCAGTATTTT. Its translation is CASSLWDKDTDTQYF.